Listed below are T cell receptor beta chains from one sample, sequenced in a study. TCRdb independently ran MiXCR on the 5' RACE reads; one entry per CDR3 protein. The sample has 35,000 to 45,000 distinct CDR3 sequences, roughly 23% seen once. Sequencing used Tregs sorted from a lymph node. The receptors come from a female donor with breast cancer. Each CDR3 is given with its conserved first and last residue. The order of the fields is CDR3 DNA, CDR3 protein, J gene, clone size, V gene, D gene. D genes are given only for firm matches. Rows may omit the clone size; those that give it use once, few, many or a size class.

TGCGCCAGCAGCCCCGGCGGAGAAGTTGTATCCAACTATGGCTACACCTTC,CASSPGGEVVSNYGYTF,TRBJ1-2,few,TRBV5-1,.
TGTGCCAGCAGTCAAAGTAACAGGGTGAACACTGAAGCTTTCTTT,CASSQSNRVNTEAFF,TRBJ1-1,.,TRBV6-5,.
TGTGCCAGCAGTTTCGCGGGGGAAAACACCATATATTTT,CASSFAGENTIYF,TRBJ1-3,.,TRBV12-3/TRBV12-4,.
TGCAGTGCGGTACCAGCGGTAGGGCGCGGGAAAAACACAGATACGCAGTATTTT,CSAVPAVGRGKNTDTQYF,TRBJ2-3,many,TRBV20-1,.
TGCGCCAGCAGGGGACGGACACAGAACACCGGGGAGCTGTTTTTT,CASRGRTQNTGELFF,TRBJ2-2,.,TRBV5-1,.
TGTGCCAGCAGCCCGCCAGGGACTAGCGGGAGCTTAGTCACAGATACGCAGTATTTT,CASSPPGTSGSLVTDTQYF,TRBJ2-3,.,TRBV7-9,TRBD2
TGTGCCAGCACCCCTAGCGGGAGGGCCTCTGGGGCCAACGTCCTGACTTTC,CASTPSGRASGANVLTF,TRBJ2-6,few,TRBV12-3/TRBV12-4,TRBD2
TGTGCCCATCAGGGTGGATATGGTGAAGCTTTCTTT,CAHQGGYGEAFF,TRBJ1-1,many,TRBV25-1,.
TGTGCCACCAGCGGGGACCAGTATAGCAATCAGCCCCAGCATTTT,CATSGDQYSNQPQHF,TRBJ1-5,few,TRBV15,.
TGTGCCAGCAGTAACGCAGGGTTCAATTCACCCCTCCACTTT,CASSNAGFNSPLHF,TRBJ1-6,many,TRBV6-6,.